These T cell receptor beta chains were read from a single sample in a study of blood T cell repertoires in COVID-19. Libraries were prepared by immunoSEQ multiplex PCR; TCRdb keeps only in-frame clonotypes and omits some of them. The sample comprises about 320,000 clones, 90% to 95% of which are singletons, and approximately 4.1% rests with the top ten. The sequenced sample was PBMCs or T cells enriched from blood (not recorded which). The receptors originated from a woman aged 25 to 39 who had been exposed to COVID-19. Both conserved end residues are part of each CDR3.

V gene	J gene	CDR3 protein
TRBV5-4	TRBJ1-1	CASSLGRAGPGTEAFF
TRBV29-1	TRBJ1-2	CSVVFRPYGRDGYTF
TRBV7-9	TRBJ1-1	CASSSRGAFF
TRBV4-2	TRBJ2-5	CASSPRLAGETQYF
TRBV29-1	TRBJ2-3	CSVGQGARTDTQYF
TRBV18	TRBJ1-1	CASSRETVMNTEAFF
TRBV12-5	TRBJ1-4	CASGSGPPIRQPEKLFF
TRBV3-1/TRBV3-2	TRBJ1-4	CASSQDINEKLFF
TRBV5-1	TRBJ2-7	CASSSTGTGAYEQYF
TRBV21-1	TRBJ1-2	CASSTRDYGYTF
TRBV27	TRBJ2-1	CASSRTGGASGANNEQFF
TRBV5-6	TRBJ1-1	CASSNGQGFTEAFF
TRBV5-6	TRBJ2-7	CASSWAGIEQYF
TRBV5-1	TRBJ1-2	CASSRGNSEWRGGYTF
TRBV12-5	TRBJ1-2	CASGLRQTNYGYTF
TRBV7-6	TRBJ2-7	CASSLERGFYEQYF
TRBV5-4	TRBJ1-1	CASSPGTGLEAFF
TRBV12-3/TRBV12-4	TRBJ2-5	CASSFNRQETQYF
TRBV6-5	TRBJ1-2	CASSPDRLPSGYTF
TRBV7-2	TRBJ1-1	CATTLSTKDTEAFF
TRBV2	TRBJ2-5	CASISGGRAQYF
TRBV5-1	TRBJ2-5	CASSATNRGGETQYF
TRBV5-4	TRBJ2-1	CASSLVTSGGYNEQFF
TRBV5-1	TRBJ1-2	CASSLGGAYGYTF
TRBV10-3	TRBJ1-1	CAISESAAEAFF
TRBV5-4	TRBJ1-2	CASSLPGAGYGYTF
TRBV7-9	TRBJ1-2	CASSSRQDPGQKYGYTF
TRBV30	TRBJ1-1	CAWSGDNTEAFF